This note documents a single T cell receptor beta chain sequence. The entry originates in a study of blood T cell repertoires in COVID-19. Study summary: T cells, B-cell-depleted T cells, or PBMCs provided the cDNA or gDNA that served as material.

Clones were read by immunoSEQ multiplex PCR, and TCRdb kept only the in-frame ones, dropping some. The data contain approximately 200,000 clones, about 90% of them singletons. Unmatched junction bases numbered 6, after V lost 4 bases and J lost 7 bases. CDR3 length: 14 residues. Germline CDR1 reads LGHDT; CDR2 reads YNNKEL (reference sequence). This clonotype originated in a man aged 25 to 40 with COVID-19, enrolled during active disease. This chain connects TRBV3-1 (or the pseudogene TRBV3-2) to TRBJ2-2; 7 bases agree with TRBD1. Sequenced input: peripheral blood. CDR3 in DNA: TGTGCCAGCAGCCTCGGGACAGCCATCGGGGAGCTGTTTTTT. Protein product: CASSLGTAIGELFF.